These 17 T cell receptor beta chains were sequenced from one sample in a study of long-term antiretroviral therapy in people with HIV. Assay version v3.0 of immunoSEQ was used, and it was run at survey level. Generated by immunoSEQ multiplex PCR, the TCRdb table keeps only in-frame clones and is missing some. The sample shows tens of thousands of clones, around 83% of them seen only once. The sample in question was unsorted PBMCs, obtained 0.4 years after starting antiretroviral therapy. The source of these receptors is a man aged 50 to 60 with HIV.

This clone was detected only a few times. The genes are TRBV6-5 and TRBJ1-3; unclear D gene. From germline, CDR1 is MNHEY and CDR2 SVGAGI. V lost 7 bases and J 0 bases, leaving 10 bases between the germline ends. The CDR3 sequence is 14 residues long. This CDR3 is CASKLDNSGNTIYF. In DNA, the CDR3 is TGTGCCAGCAAACTGGATAACTCTGGAAACACCATATATTTT.

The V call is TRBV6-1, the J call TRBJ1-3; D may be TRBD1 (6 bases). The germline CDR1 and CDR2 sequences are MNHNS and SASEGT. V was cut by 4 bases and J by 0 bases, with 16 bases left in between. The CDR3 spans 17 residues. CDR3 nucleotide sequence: TGTGCCAGCAGTGCAACCGGGACACTTCGCTCTGGAAACACCATATATTTT. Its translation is CASSATGTLRSGNTIYF.

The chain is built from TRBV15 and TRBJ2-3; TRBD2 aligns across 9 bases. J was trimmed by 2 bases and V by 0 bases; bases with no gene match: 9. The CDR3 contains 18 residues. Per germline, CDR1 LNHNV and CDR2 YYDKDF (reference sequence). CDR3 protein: CATSRDLAGGPNTDTQYF. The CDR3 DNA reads TGTGCCACCAGCAGAGATCTGGCGGGGGGGCCAAACACAGATACGCAGTATTTT.

The CDR3 region is CASSLQGRGTEAFF. In DNA, the CDR3 is TGTGCCAGTAGCCTACAGGGCCGGGGGACTGAAGCTTTCTTT. V gene TRBV19 combines with J gene TRBJ1-1, with D possibly matching TRBD1 (6 bases). The CDR3 has 14 residues. Germline V gene lookup returns CDR1 LNHDA and CDR2 SQIVND (reference sequence). V was pared by 6 bases and J by 5 bases, with 16 bases between.

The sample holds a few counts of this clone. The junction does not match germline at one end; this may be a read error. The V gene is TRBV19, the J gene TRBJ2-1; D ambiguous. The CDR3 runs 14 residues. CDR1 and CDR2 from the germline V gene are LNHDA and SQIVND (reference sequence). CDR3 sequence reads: CASSVESSYNEQFF. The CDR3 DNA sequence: TGTGCCAGTAGTGTAGAAAGCTCCTACAATGAGCAGTTCTTC.

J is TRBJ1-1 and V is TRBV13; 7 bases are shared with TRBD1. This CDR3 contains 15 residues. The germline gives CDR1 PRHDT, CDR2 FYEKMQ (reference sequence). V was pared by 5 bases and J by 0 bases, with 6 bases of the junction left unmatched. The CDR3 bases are TGTGCCAGCAGCGGAACAGGGGTAGTGAACACTGAAGCTTTCTTT. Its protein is CASSGTGVVNTEAFF. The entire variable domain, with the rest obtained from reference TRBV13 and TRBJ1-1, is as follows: AAGVIQSPRHLIKEKRETATLKCYPIPRHDTVYWYQQGPGQDPQFLISFYEKMQSDKGSIPDRFSAQQFSDYHSELNMSSLELGDSALYFCASSGTGVVNTEAFFGQGTRLTVV.

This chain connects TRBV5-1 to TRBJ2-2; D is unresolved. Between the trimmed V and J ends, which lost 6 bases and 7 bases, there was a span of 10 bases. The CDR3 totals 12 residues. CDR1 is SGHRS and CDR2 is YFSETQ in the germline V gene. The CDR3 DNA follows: TGCGCCAGCACAGACATCGGCGGGGAGCTGTTTTTT. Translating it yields CASTDIGGELFF.

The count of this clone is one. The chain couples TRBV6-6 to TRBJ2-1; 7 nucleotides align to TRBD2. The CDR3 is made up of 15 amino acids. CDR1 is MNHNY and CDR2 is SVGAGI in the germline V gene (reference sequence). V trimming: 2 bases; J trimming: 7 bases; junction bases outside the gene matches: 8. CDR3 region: CASSYVGGVGNEQFF. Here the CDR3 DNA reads TGTGCCAGCAGTTACGTTGGGGGGGTGGGAAATGAGCAGTTCTTC.

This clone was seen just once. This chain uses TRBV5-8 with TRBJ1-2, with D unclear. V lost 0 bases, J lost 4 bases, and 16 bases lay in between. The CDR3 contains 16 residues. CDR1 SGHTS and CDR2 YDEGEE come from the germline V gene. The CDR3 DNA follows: TGTGCCAGCAGCTTGGCCCTGGGAGGGTGGCCCTATGGCTACACCTTC. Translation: CASSLALGGWPYGYTF.

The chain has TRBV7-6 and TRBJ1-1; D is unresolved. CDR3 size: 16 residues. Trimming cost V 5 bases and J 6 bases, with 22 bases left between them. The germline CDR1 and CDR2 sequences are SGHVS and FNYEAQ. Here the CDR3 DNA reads TGTGCCAGCAGCCCCCGGGTCCCGAACAGCACACCTGAAGCTTTCTTT. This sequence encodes CASSPRVPNSTPEAFF.

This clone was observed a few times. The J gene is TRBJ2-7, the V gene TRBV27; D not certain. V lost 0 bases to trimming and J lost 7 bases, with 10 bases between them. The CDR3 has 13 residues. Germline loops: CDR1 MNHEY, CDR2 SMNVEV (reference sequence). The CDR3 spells CASSLSPQGEQYF. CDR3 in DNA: TGTGCCAGCAGTTTATCGCCACAAGGTGAGCAGTACTTC.

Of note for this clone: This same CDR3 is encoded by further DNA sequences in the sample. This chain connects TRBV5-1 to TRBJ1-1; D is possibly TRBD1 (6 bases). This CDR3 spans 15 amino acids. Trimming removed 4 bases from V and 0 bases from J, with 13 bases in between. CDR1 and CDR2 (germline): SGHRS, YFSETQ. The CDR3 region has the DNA TGCGCCAGCAGCCTGGACAGACCTATGAACACTGAAGCTTTCTTT. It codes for CASSLDRPMNTEAFF.

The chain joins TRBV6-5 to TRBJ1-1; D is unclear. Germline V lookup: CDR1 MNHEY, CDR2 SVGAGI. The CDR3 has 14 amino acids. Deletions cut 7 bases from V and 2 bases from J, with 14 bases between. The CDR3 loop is CASKPGLFNTEAFF. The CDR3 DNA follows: TGTGCCAGCAAACCCGGCCTTTTTAACACTGAAGCTTTCTTT.

The CDR3 bases are TGCGCCAGCAGCTTGGAGGGGCGGCTGAACACCATATATTTT. Its translation is CASSLEGRLNTIYF. The chain joins TRBV5-1 to TRBJ1-3; tentative D call: TRBD1 (5 bases). Germline CDR1 SGHRS, CDR2 YFSETQ. V was shortened by 0 bases and J by 7 bases, with 11 bases between the two germline ends. The CDR3 covers 14 residues. The full variable domain, rest sourced from reference TRBV5-1 and TRBJ1-3, is KAGVTQTPRYLIKTRGQQVTLSCSPISGHRSVSWYQQTPGQGLQFLFEYFSETQRNKGNFPGRFSGRQFSNSRSEMNVSTLELGDSALYLCASSLEGRLNTIYFGEGSWLTVV.

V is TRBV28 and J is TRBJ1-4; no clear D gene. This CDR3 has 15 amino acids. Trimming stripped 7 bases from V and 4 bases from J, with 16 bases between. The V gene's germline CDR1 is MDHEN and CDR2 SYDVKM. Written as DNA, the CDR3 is TGTGCCAGCACTTTCTATTCCAAACATAATGAAAAACTGTTTTTT. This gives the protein CASTFYSKHNEKLFF.

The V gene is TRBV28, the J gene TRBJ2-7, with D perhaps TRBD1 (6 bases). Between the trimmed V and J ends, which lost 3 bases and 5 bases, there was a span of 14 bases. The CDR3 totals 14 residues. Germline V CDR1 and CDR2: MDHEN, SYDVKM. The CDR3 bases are TGTGCCAGCAGTTTCTTCCGGGACACGGACGAGCAGTACTTC. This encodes CASSFFRDTDEQYF.

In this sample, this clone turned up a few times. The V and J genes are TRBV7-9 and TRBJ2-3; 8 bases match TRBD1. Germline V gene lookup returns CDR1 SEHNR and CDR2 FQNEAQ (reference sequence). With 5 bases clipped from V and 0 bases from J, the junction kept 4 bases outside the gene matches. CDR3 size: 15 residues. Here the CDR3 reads CASSRRDRSTDTQYF. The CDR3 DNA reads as TGTGCCAGCAGCCGCCGGGACAGGAGCACAGATACGCAGTATTTT.